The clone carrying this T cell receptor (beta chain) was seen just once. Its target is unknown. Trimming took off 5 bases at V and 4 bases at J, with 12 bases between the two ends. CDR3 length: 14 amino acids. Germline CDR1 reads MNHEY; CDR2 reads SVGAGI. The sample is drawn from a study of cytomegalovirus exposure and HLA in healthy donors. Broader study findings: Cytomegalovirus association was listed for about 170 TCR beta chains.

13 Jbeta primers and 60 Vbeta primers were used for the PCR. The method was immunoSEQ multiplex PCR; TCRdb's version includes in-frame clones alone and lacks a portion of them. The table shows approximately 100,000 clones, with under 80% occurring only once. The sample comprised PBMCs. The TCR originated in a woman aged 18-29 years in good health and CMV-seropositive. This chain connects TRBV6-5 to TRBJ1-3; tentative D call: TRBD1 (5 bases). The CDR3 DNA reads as TGTGCCAGCAGTCAGGGATCGTCCGGAAACACCATATATTTT. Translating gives CASSQGSSGNTIYF.